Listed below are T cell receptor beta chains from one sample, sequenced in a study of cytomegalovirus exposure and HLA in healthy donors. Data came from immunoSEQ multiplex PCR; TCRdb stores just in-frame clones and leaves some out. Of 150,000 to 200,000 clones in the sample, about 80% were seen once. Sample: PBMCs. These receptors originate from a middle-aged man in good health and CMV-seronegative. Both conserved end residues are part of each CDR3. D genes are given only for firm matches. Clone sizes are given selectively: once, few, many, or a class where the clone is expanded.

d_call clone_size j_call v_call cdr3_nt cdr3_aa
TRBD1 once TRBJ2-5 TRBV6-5 TGTGCCAGCAGGGACAGGGGGGGGAAAGAGACCCAGTACTTC CASRDRGGKETQYF
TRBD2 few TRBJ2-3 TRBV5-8 TGTGCCAGCAGCTTGGCCTCCAACGGGGGGGCCACAGATACGCAGTATTTT CASSLASNGGATDTQYF
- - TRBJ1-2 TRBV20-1 TGCAGTGCTTATATATCAGGGGGCTACACCTTC CSAYISGGYTF
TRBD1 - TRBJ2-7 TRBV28 TGTGCCAGCCTCCCATCAACAGGGGGCTACGAGCAGTACTTC CASLPSTGGYEQYF
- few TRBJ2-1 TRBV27 TGTGCCAGCAGTTTACAATACAGGGGGGGCGATGAGCAGTTCTTC CASSLQYRGGDEQFF
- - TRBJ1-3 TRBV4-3 TGCGCCAGCAGCCAAGGGCGAGCAGGGTCTGGAAACACCATATATTTT CASSQGRAGSGNTIYF
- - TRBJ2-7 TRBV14 TGTGCCAGCAGCCAAGGAATAGCGCACTCCTACGAGCAGTACTTC CASSQGIAHSYEQYF
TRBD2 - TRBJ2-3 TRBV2 TGTGCCAGCAAATTAGCGGGAGATACGCAGTATTTT CASKLAGDTQYF
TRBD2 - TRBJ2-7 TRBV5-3 TGTGCCAGAAGCTTCACTAGCGGGGGAATGGAGCAGTACTTC CARSFTSGGMEQYF
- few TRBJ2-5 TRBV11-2 TGTGCCAGCAGATCCCTCGGGTACCAAGAGACCCAGTACTTC CASRSLGYQETQYF
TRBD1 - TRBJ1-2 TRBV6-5 TGTGCCAGCAGTGCTACAGGGGGCGCCAACTATGGCTACACCTTC CASSATGGANYGYTF
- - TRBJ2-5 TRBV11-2 TGTGCCAGCAGCTTTGGGCCGGGGGAGACCCAGTACTTC CASSFGPGETQYF
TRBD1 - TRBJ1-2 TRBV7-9 TGTGCCAGCAGCTTAGAACACAGGGGTTTCGGTGGCTACACCTTC CASSLEHRGFGGYTF
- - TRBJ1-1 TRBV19 TGTGCCACAATATTAAATAGAAACCGGGGCACTGAAGCTTTCTTT CATILNRNRGTEAFF
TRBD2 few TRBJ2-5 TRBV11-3 TGTGCCAGCAGCTTACCAAGCGGGGGGCCCGGGTTGACCCAGTACTTC CASSLPSGGPGLTQYF
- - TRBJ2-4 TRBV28 TGTGCCGGACATTCTACAAGGACCCCAAACATTCAGTACTTC CAGHSTRTPNIQYF
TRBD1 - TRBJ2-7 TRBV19 TGTGCCAGTAGTATAGAGATGGGACAGGGAAACGAGCAGTACTTC CASSIEMGQGNEQYF
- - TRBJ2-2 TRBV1 TGCACCAGCAGCCAAGATCGGCGGGGCGAATTCACCGGGGAGCTGTTTTTT CTSSQDRRGEFTGELFF
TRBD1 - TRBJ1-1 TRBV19 TGTGCCAGTAGTATTCGCCGACAGGGGAACACTGAAGCTTTCTTT CASSIRRQGNTEAFF
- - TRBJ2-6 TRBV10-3 TGTGCCATCCGCGACAGCTCTGGGGCCAACGTCCTGACTTTC CAIRDSSGANVLTF
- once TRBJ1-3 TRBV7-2 TGTGCCAGCAGCTGGAGCGGGGACAAATACTCTGGAAACACCATATATTTT CASSWSGDKYSGNTIYF
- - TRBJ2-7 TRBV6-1 TGTGCCAGCAGGCGGGACAGAATAGATCCCTACGAGCAGTACTTC CASRRDRIDPYEQYF
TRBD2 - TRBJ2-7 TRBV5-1 TGCGCCAGCAGCTTAAACAGCGGGGGAACCTACGAGCAGTACTTC CASSLNSGGTYEQYF
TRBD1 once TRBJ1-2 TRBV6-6 TGTGCCAGCAGTTACCAGCAGGGGGTGGGGGCGGATGGCTACACCTTC CASSYQQGVGADGYTF